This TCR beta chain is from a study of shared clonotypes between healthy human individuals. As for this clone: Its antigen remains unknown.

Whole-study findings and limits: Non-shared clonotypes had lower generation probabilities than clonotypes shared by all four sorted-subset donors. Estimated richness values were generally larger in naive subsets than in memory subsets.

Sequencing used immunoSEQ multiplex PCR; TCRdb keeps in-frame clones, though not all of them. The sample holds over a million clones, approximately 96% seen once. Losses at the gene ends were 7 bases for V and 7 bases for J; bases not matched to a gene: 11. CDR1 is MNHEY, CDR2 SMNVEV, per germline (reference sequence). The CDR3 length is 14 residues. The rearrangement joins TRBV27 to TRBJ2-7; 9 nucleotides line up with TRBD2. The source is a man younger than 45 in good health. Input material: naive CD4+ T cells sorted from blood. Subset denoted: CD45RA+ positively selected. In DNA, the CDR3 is TGTGCCAGCAAATTGGGACTAGCCTCTTTAGAGCAGTACTTC. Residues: CASKLGLASLEQYF.